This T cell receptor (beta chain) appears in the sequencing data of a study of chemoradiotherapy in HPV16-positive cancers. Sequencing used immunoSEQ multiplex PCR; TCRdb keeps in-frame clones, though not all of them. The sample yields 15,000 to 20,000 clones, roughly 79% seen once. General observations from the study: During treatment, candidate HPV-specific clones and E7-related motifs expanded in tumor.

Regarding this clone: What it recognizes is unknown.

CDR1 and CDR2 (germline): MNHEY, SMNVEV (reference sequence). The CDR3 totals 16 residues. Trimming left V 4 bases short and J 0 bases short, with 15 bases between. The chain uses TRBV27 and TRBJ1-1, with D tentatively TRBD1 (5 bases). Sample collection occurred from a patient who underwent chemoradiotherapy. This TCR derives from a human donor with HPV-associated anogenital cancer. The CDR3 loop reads CASSWGRGRMNTEAFF. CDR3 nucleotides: TGTGCCAGCAGTTGGGGCCGGGGCCGAATGAACACTGAAGCTTTCTTT.